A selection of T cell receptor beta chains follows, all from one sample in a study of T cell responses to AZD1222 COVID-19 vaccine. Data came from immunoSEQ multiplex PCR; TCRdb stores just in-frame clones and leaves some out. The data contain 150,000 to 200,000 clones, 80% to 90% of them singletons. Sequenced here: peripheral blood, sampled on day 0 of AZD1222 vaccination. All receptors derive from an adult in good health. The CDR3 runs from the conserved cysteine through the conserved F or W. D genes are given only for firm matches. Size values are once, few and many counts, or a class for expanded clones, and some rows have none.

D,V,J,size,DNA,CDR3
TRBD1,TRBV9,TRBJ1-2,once,TGTGCCAGCAGCGTAGTAGGCTCCGCTACAGGGGACTATGGCTACACCTTC,CASSVVGSATGDYGYTF
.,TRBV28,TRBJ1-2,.,TGTGCCAGCAGCCTCACCAGGGGTGGCTACACCTTC,CASSLTRGGYTF
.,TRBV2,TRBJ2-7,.,TGTGCCAGCAGAGAGGGAGTTGGACGGCACTACGAGCAGTACTTC,CASREGVGRHYEQYF
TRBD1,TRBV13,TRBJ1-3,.,TGTGCCAGCAGCCGACCGGGACAGGGGGAGTCTGGAAACACCATATATTTT,CASSRPGQGESGNTIYF
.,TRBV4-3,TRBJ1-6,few,TGCGCCAGCAGCCAATCAGGCGGCAGGGATTCACCCCTCCACTTT,CASSQSGGRDSPLHF
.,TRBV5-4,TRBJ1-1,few,TGTGCCAGCAGCGTACCGGGCCCGAACACTGAAGCTTTCTTT,CASSVPGPNTEAFF
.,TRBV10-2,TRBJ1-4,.,TGCGCCAGCAGTGAGCTGGCAACTAATGAAAAACTGTTTTTT,CASSELATNEKLFF
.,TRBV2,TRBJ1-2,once,TGTGCCAGCAGCATGGACAACTGGCAAGGCTATGGCTACACCTTC,CASSMDNWQGYGYTF
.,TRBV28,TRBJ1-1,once,TGTGCCAGCAGTTTCGGGGGGGGTGCTGGCACTGAAGCTTTCTTT,CASSFGGGAGTEAFF
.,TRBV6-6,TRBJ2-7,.,TGTGCCAGCAGCCCAGCAAGTTACGAGCAGTACTTC,CASSPASYEQYF
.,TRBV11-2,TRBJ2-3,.,TGTGCCAGCAGCCGGTGGGATACGCAGTATTTT,CASSRWDTQYF
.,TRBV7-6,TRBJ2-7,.,TGTGCCAGCAGCTTAGGAACAGGCGATGCCACCTACGAGCAGTACTTC,CASSLGTGDATYEQYF
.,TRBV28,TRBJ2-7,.,TGTGCCATCTCCTCTAACTCCTACGAGCAGTACTTC,CAISSNSYEQYF
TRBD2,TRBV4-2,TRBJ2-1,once,TGTGCCAGCAGCCAAACTAGCGGGGAACAGTACAATGAGCAGTTCTTC,CASSQTSGEQYNEQFF
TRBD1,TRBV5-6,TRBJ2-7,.,TGTGCCAGCAGCTGGAGAACCCTGGACAGGTCTTTCGAGCAGTACTTC,CASSWRTLDRSFEQYF
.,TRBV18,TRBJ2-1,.,TGTGCCAGCTCACCATCGGTCAATGAGCAGTTCTTC,CASSPSVNEQFF
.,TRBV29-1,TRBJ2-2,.,TGCAGCGTTGAGGTGGGGACTGCCTTGAACACCGGGGAGCTGTTTTTT,CSVEVGTALNTGELFF
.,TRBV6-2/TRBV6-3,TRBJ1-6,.,TGTGCCAGCAGTCACGGACAGAGAAAATACTCACCCCTCCACTTT,CASSHGQRKYSPLHF
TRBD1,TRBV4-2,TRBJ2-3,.,TGTGCCAGCAGCCAAGTCCGACAGGGAAGGTTGTTTGATACGCAGTATTTT,CASSQVRQGRLFDTQYF
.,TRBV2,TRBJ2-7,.,TGTGCCAGCAGCGGTGGGGGGCGTGGGGAGCAGTACTTC,CASSGGGRGEQYF
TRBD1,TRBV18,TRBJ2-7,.,TGTGCCAGCTCCCCCGGACAGGGGGCTGTCGAGCAGTACTTC,CASSPGQGAVEQYF
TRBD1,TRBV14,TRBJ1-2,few,TGTGCCAGCAGCCGATCACAGGGGAACTATGGCTACACCTTC,CASSRSQGNYGYTF
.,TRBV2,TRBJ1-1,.,TGTGCCAGCAGCGAGATTGTAGGCACTGAAGCTTTCTTT,CASSEIVGTEAFF
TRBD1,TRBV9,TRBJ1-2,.,TGTGCCAGCAGCGTGGGACAGCTAGCTAACTATGGCTACACCTTC,CASSVGQLANYGYTF
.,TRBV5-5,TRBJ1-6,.,TGTGCCAGCAGCTCCGGGCCCTATAATTCACCCCTCCACTTT,CASSSGPYNSPLHF
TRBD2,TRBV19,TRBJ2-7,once,TGTGCCAGTAGTCCGGGACTATTATACGAGCAGTACTTC,CASSPGLLYEQYF
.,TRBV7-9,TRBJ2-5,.,TGTGCCAGCAGCCCCGAAGGAGAGACCCAGTACTTC,CASSPEGETQYF
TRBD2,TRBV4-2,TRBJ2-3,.,TGTGCCAGCAGCCAAGATCTAGCGGGGGGCATCACAGATACGCAGTATTTT,CASSQDLAGGITDTQYF
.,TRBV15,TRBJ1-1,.,TGTGCCACCAGCAGAGCTGAGGTTTTCACTGAAGCTTTCTTT,CATSRAEVFTEAFF
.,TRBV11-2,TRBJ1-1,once,TGTGCCAGCAGCTTAGACAGGCCTGAAGCTTTCTTT,CASSLDRPEAFF
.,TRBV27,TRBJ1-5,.,TGTGCCAGCAGTTTATCTGTCTCCGGGGGTCAGCCCCAGCATTTT,CASSLSVSGGQPQHF
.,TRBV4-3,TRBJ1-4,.,TGCGCCAGCAGCCAAGATGAAAGGCCCAATGAAAAACTGTTTTTT,CASSQDERPNEKLFF
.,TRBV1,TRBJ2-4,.,TGCACCAGCAGCCAACCGGAACAGGGAGACCCTACTATGGTAGCCAAAAACATTCAGTACTTC,CTSSQPEQGDPTMVAKNIQYF
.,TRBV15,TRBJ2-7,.,TGTGCCACCAGCAAACAACGAAACAGGGCTTCCTACGAGCAGTACTTC,CATSKQRNRASYEQYF
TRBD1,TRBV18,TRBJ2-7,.,TGTGCCAGCTCACCACCGACAGGACAGGGGACCTACGAGCAGTACTTC,CASSPPTGQGTYEQYF
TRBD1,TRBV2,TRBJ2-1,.,TGTGCCAGCAGTGAAACCTCCGGGACAGGATCCTACAATGAGCAGTTCTTC,CASSETSGTGSYNEQFF
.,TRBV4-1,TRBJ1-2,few,TGCGCCAGCAGCCAAGATCGGGCAGGGGCGGACTATGGCTACACCTTC,CASSQDRAGADYGYTF
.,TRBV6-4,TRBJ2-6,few,TGTGCCAGCAGTGACAGGGCTGGGGCCAACGTCCTGACTTTC,CASSDRAGANVLTF
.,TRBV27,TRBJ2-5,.,TGTGCCAGCAGTTTTATTTCCAGGGTAAATCAAGAGACCCAGTACTTC,CASSFISRVNQETQYF
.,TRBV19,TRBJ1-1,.,TGTGCCAGTAGTTCATACAGGGATCGGACTGAAGCTTTCTTT,CASSSYRDRTEAFF
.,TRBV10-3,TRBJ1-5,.,TGTGCCATCAGTGGGCGGATTGGCGATAGCAATCAGCCCCAGCATTTT,CAISGRIGDSNQPQHF
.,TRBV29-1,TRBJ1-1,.,TGCAGCGCCGTGCGAGTGAACACTGAAGCTTTCTTT,CSAVRVNTEAFF
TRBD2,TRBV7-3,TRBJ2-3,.,TGTGCCAGCAGCTCAGGGCTAGCGGGGGGCACAGATACGCAGTATTTT,CASSSGLAGGTDTQYF